This T cell receptor beta chain was profiled in a study of long-term antiretroviral therapy in people with HIV. Findings and limits, study-wide: Post-ART samples showed increased diversity that remained below transplant donor control levels. At every time point, clones expanded before ART dominated the repertoire. Blood, drawn from about 2003 to 2018, may reflect older ART regimens. The study lacked data on ART adherence, viral resistance or therapy changes.

On this clone itself: Its matching antigen is unknown.

This CDR3 contains 15 residues. Trimming cost V 1 base and J 4 bases, with 14 bases left between them. The germline gives CDR1 SGHRS, CDR2 YFSETQ. Running of the v3.0 immunoSEQ assay took place at survey level. The protocol was immunoSEQ multiplex PCR, while the TCRdb copy is restricted to in-frame clones and leaves out a portion. Of 20,000 to 25,000 clones in the sample, around 80% were seen once. The chain employs TRBV5-1 and TRBJ1-1, with TRBD1 as a possible D gene (6 bases). This receptor was taken from a woman in her thirties with HIV. The starting material was unsorted PBMCs, obtained 0.2 years after starting antiretroviral therapy. The CDR3 DNA sequence: TGCGCCAGCAGCTTGAGGGGGGGCGAGTTCACTGAAGCTTTCTTT. This codes for CASSLRGGEFTEAFF.